This passage covers 12 T cell receptor beta chains from one sample sequenced in a study of blood T cell repertoires in COVID-19. The repertoire was sequenced with immunoSEQ multiplex PCR; TCRdb's copy has only in-frame clones and lacks some. The sample contains 72,000 or so clones, over 70% of which appear only once. Sequencing was done on a sample of peripheral blood. These receptors came from a man in his fifties with active COVID-19.

The gene calls are TRBV9 and TRBJ2-1; TRBD2 might be the D (5 bases). In germline, CDR1 is SGDLS, CDR2 YYNGEE. The CDR3 covers 13 residues. The V end was cut by 5 bases, the J end by 5 bases, with 11 bases between. CDR3 DNA sequence: TGTGCCAGCAGTGTCGACTACCACAATGAGCAGTTCTTC. Amino acids: CASSVDYHNEQFF.

The chain is built from TRBV5-1 and TRBJ1-2, with 7 bases fitting TRBD1. Unmatched junction bases numbered 5, after V lost 4 bases and J lost 2 bases. CDR1 SGHRS and CDR2 YFSETQ come from the germline V gene. The CDR3 contains 14 residues. The CDR3 DNA reads TGCGCCAGCAGCACCGGGACAGTAAACTATGGCTACACCTTC. Encoded protein: CASSTGTVNYGYTF.

This clone was recorded once. One end of the junction does not line up with germline, which may come from a read error. The rearrangement joins TRBV9 to TRBJ2-1; D call uncertain. The CDR3 is 11 residues long. Germline V CDR1 and CDR2: SGDLS, YYNGEE. The CDR3 loop is CASSAYDEQFF. CDR3 nucleotide sequence: TGTGCCAGCAGCGCCTACGATGAGCAGTTCTTC.

This chain links TRBV7-9 with TRBJ2-2; D possibly corresponds to TRBD1 (5 bases). Germline assignment: CDR1 SEHNR and CDR2 FQNEAQ (reference sequence). The V end lost 3 bases, the J end lost 0 bases, and 14 bases lay between the germline ends. The CDR3 loop spans 17 amino acids. DNA of the CDR3: TGTGCCAGCAGCTTCCCTCCCAGGGCAGCGAACACCGGGGAGCTGTTTTTT. It translates to CASSFPPRAANTGELFF.

This chain links TRBV11-2 with TRBJ2-7, with TRBD2 identical over 13 bases. This CDR3 spans 16 amino acids. Germline lookup yields CDR1 SGHAT and CDR2 FQNNGV. V was clipped by 5 bases and J by 0 bases; unmatched bases: 4. CDR3 in amino acids: CASSPTSGGTSYEQYF. CDR3 sequence (DNA): TGTGCCAGCAGCCCGACTAGCGGGGGGACCTCCTACGAGCAGTACTTC.

The V call is TRBV7-2, the J call TRBJ2-7; D may be TRBD2 (6 bases). Looked up from germline, CDR1 is SGHTA and CDR2 is FQGNSA. V gave up 3 bases and J gave up 1 base, with 7 bases separating them. The CDR3 is made up of 13 amino acids. The chain's CDR3 is CASSFRESYEQYF. The DNA for the CDR3 is TGTGCCAGCAGCTTCCGGGAGTCCTACGAGCAGTACTTC.

This clone has a single count. The V gene is TRBV7-2, the J gene TRBJ2-3; 10 nucleotides agree with TRBD2. CDR1 SGHTA and CDR2 FQGNSA come from the germline V gene. V lost 5 bases and J lost 4; bases outside the gene matches: 3. The CDR3 is 14 residues long. Here the CDR3 reads CASSPGLAADTQYF. The DNA of the CDR3 is TGTGCCAGCAGCCCCGGACTAGCGGCAGATACGCAGTATTTT.

This clone came up once. V usage is TRBV4-2 and J usage is TRBJ2-1; 10 bases are a match to TRBD2. The CDR3 sequence is 17 residues long. Germline assignment: CDR1 LGHNA and CDR2 YNFKEQ. V lost 0 bases, J lost 7 bases, and 9 bases stayed unmatched. In DNA, the CDR3 is TGTGCCAGCAGCCAAGATCGTAGCGGGAGGTCTGGAAATGAGCAGTTCTTC. Residues: CASSQDRSGRSGNEQFF.

The rearrangement joins TRBV7-2 to TRBJ2-3; D possibly corresponds to TRBD1 (6 bases). CDR3 length equals 12 residues. Trimming cost V 5 bases and J 6 bases, with 9 bases left between them. The germline CDR1 and CDR2 sequences are SGHTA and FQGNSA. CDR3 in DNA: TGTGCCAGCAGCCGAGACAGGGATACGCAGTATTTT. Amino acids: CASSRDRDTQYF.

This clone appeared once. The gene calls are TRBV27 and TRBJ2-5; D gene ambiguous. V gave up 3 bases and J gave up 1 base, with 6 bases separating them. The CDR3 consists of 13 residues. CDR1 and CDR2 from the germline V gene are MNHEY and SMNVEV (reference sequence). The CDR3 nucleotides read TGTGCCAGCAGTTTGTCAGGCCAAGAGACCCAGTACTTC. Translated, it gives CASSLSGQETQYF.

The table lists this clone with a count of one. The chain has TRBV28 and TRBJ1-1; 9 positions match TRBD1. CDR1 and CDR2 (germline): MDHEN, SYDVKM. This CDR3 comprises 14 residues. V shed 6 bases, J shed 1 base, and the junction held 3 bases outside the gene matches. In nucleotides, the CDR3 is TGTGCCAGCAGAAACAGGGGGCCGAACACTGAAGCTTTCTTT. This codes for CASRNRGPNTEAFF.

The genes are TRBV10-3 and TRBJ1-3; a possible D gene is TRBD1 (6 bases). The length of the CDR3 is 17 residues. The germline CDR1 and CDR2 sequences are ENHRY and SYGVKD. V dropped 10 bases and J dropped 1 base, with 23 bases sitting between them. Here the CDR3 reads CATRPVQGETSGNTIYF. The CDR3 coding sequence is TGTGCCACCAGGCCGGTACAGGGCGAAACTTCTGGAAACACCATATATTTT.